These 9 T cell receptor beta chains came from one sample sequenced in a study of T cells in Graves' hyperthyroidism and ophthalmopathy. RNA transcripts served as the template for amplifying TCR beta CDR3 regions. A set of HTBI primers served as the primers for a first-round RT-PCR of the TCR CDR3. TCRdb used MiXCR to reprocess the multiplex PCR reads, holding one entry per CDR3 protein. The table records fewer than 750,000 distinct CDR3 sequences, about 15% of them present only once. Sequencing used blood. Receptors were obtained from a middle-aged woman with Graves' ophthalmopathy.

In this sample, this clonotype turned up many times. This chain uses TRBV19 with TRBJ1-1; possible D gene TRBD1, 5 bases. The V gene lost 5 bases and the J gene lost 5 bases, with 12 bases spanning the gap. CDR1 and CDR2 from the germline V gene are LNHDA and SQIVND (reference sequence). The CDR3 totals 13 residues. The CDR3 DNA follows: TGTGCCAGTAGTGACGGACATGTTACTGAAGCTTTCTTT. It is translated as CASSDGHVTEAFF.

Ten or more counts support this clonotype. The J gene is TRBJ1-1, the V gene TRBV29-1; D gene unclear. V dropped 2 bases and J dropped 0 bases, with 7 bases sitting between them. The CDR3 totals 13 residues. Germline V lookup: CDR1 SQVTM, CDR2 ANQGSEA. The CDR3 loop is CSVEPQMNTEAFF. CDR3 bases: TGCAGCGTTGAACCACAGATGAACACTGAAGCTTTCTTT. The full variable domain, its missing parts supplied by reference TRBV29-1 and TRBJ1-1, is SAVISQKPSRDICQRGTSLTIQCQVDSQVTMMFWYRQQPGQSLTLIATANQGSEATYESGFVIDKFPISRPNLTFSTLTVSNMSPEDSSIYLCSVEPQMNTEAFFGQGTRLTVV.

This clonotype was seen ten or more times. The V and J genes are TRBV14 and TRBJ1-2; 7 bases are a match to TRBD1. CDR3 size: 15 residues. Germline lookup yields CDR1 SGHDN and CDR2 FVKESK. The trim removed 2 bases at V and 4 bases at J, leaving 7 bases unmatched. The CDR3 sequence: CASSQFSGTAYGYTF. The CDR3 DNA follows: TGTGCCAGCAGCCAATTCTCCGGGACAGCCTATGGCTACACCTTC.

This clonotype was recorded at least ten times. The chain is built from TRBV6-5 and TRBJ1-1, with D possibly TRBD1 on 5 matching bases. This CDR3 region has 16 residues. Trimming took off 2 bases at V and 0 bases at J, with 13 bases between the two ends. Germline CDR1 and CDR2: MNHEY and SVGAGI. The CDR3 is CASSYKSGFVNTEAFF. CDR3 coding DNA: TGTGCCAGCAGTTACAAGTCAGGGTTTGTGAACACTGAAGCTTTCTTT.

This clonotype was found many times. This chain links TRBV12-3 or TRBV12-4 with TRBJ1-5; the D gene is possibly TRBD1 (5 bases). Trimming cost V 6 bases and J 6 bases, with 15 bases left between them. The CDR3 covers 14 residues. The CDR3 here is CASRASGLSQPQHF. The CDR3, as DNA: TGTGCCAGCAGGGCTTCAGGGTTGAGTCAGCCCCAGCATTTT.

This clonotype was counted many times. The gene calls are TRBV7-6 and TRBJ2-7; the D call may be TRBD1 or TRBD2 (5 bases each). Germline V gene sequence: CDR1 SGHVS, CDR2 FNYEAQ. CDR3 length: 13 amino acids. V was trimmed by 1 base and J by 3 bases, leaving 7 bases between them. DNA for the CDR3: TGTGCCAGCAGCTTAGGGGACGGCTACGAGCAGTACTTC. It is translated as CASSLGDGYEQYF.

On this clonotype: This may be a read error: a much more frequent sequence differs by one nucleotide. The chain couples TRBV7-2 to TRBJ1-6; TRBD1 might be the D (6 bases). Germline CDR1 SGHTA, CDR2 FQGNSA. The CDR3 totals 15 residues. The DNA of the CDR3 is TGTGCCGGCAGCTTAGGGGGTGTAGGAAATTCACCCCTCCACTTT. It specifies CAGSLGGVGNSPLHF.

Concerning this clonotype itself: This may stem from a read error, because a much larger clone lies one nucleotide away. This chain links TRBV30 with TRBJ2-2, with a tentative D call TRBD2 (5 bases). The CDR3 is 15 residues long. CDR1 GTSNPN and CDR2 SVGIG come from the germline V gene (reference sequence). The chain's CDR3 is CAGSVNGANTGELFF. The DNA for the CDR3 is TGTGCCGGGAGTGTAAACGGTGCGAACACCGGGGAGCTGTTTTTT.

The chain combines TRBV7-8 with TRBJ1-1; D remains ambiguous. The V end lost 5 bases, the J end lost 5 bases, and 15 bases lay between the germline ends. The germline CDR1 and CDR2 sequences are SGHVS and FQNEAQ. The CDR3 contains 14 residues. CDR3 nucleotide sequence: TGTGCCAGCAGCCGCGTGAGTAAAGGTACTGAAGCTTTCTTT. This codes for CASSRVSKGTEAFF.